The next 21 T cell receptor beta chains were all read from a single sample in a study of blood T cells in healthy people across ages. A second PCR of 7 to 11 cycles used a sample-barcoded 5' primer and a J-beta primer mix. TCRdb passed the 5' RACE reads through MiXCR, listing each CDR3 protein once. In the table there are around 900,000 distinct CDR3 sequences, roughly half of which are singletons. Sequenced: blood. These receptors all stem from a woman aged 60-75 years in good health.

The rearrangement uses TRBV28 and TRBJ1-1; D is unresolved. The germline CDR1 and CDR2 sequences are MDHEN and SYDVKM. Trimming took off 2 bases at V and 5 bases at J, with 9 bases between the two ends. This CDR3 is 13 amino acids long. CDR3 bases: TGTGCCAGCAGTTTAATACACCGAACTGAAGCTTTCTTT. Its protein is CASSLIHRTEAFF.

The CDR3 DNA is TGTGCCAGCAGCGACGGACTGGACAGCTACGAGCAGTACTTC. Its protein product is CASSDGLDSYEQYF. J is TRBJ2-7 and V is TRBV2; D is possibly TRBD1 (6 bases). Germline CDR1 is SNHLY and CDR2 is FYNNEI. The CDR3 totals 14 residues. Trimming took 6 bases from V and 3 from J, leaving 15 bases between them. The variable domain in full, with the rest retrieved from reference TRBV2 and TRBJ2-7, is EPEVTQTPSHQVTQMGQEVILRCVPISNHLYFYWYRQILGQKVEFLVSFYNNEISEKSEIFDDQFSVERPDGSNFTLKIRSTKLEDSAMYFCASSDGLDSYEQYFGPGTRLTVT.

This clonotype was counted a few times. V gene TRBV25-1 combines with J gene TRBJ2-1; 11 bases are shared with TRBD2. Losses at the gene ends were 2 bases for V and 4 bases for J; bases not matched to a gene: 4. CDR1 and CDR2 from the germline V gene are MGHDK and SYGVNS. The CDR3 is 16 amino acids. The CDR3 here is CASSELLAGGYNEQFF. In DNA, the CDR3 is TGTGCCAGCAGTGAACTCCTAGCGGGAGGATACAATGAGCAGTTCTTC.

In this sample, this clonotype turned up once. The chain is built from TRBV12-3 or TRBV12-4 and TRBJ1-5; 8 bases map to TRBD1. The CDR3 has 14 amino acids. Trimming cost V 7 bases and J 4 bases; bases outside gene matches: 6. CDR3 DNA sequence: TGTGCCAGCAAGCAGGACAGGGTAAATCAGCCCCAGCATTTT. Translation gives CASKQDRVNQPQHF.

In this sample, this clonotype turned up a few times. This chain links TRBV28 with TRBJ2-7, with unresolved D. Germline CDR1 is MDHEN and CDR2 is SYDVKM. V was shortened by 6 bases and J by 7 bases, with 13 bases between the two germline ends. The CDR3 contains 12 residues. The CDR3 protein is CASSRHLREQYF. The CDR3 DNA is TGTGCCAGCAGCCGACATCTAAGAGAGCAGTACTTC.

This chain links TRBV7-9 with TRBJ1-1; perhaps TRBD1 as D (6 bases). Between the trimmed V and J ends, which lost 5 bases and 5 bases, there was a span of 15 bases. The germline V gene has CDR1 SEHNR and CDR2 FQNEAQ (reference sequence). This CDR3 contains 14 residues. The chain's CDR3 is CASSGAGVFTEAFF. The CDR3 DNA is TGTGCCAGCAGCGGGGCAGGGGTCTTTACTGAAGCTTTCTTT.

About this clonotype: A much larger clone lies one base from this, so it may be a read error. This chain joins TRBV4-1 and TRBJ2-4, with 7 bases identical to TRBD2. CDR1 and CDR2 from the germline V gene are MGHRA and YSYEKL. The CDR3 extends over 16 amino acids. The CDR3 sequence is CASSQLLAVAKSIQYF. CDR3 DNA: TGCGCCAGCAGCCAATTGCTAGCGGTAGCCAAAAGCATTCAGTACTTC.

The chain links TRBV14 to TRBJ2-2; D not certain. The CDR3 sequence is 16 residues long. Germline V gene data show CDR1 as SGHDN and CDR2 as FVKESK. V dropped 0 bases and J dropped 1 base, with 9 bases sitting between them. The CDR3 DNA is TGTGCCAGCAGCCAAGATGAGTGGGGGAACACCGGGGAGCTGTTTTTT. It translates to CASSQDEWGNTGELFF.

This clonotype was observed a handful of times. The chain combines TRBV2 with TRBJ1-2; D may be TRBD1 (6 bases). Per the germline V gene, CDR1 is SNHLY and CDR2 is FYNNEI. The V gene lost 4 bases and the J gene lost 4 bases, with 13 bases spanning the gap. The CDR3 runs to 14 residues. The CDR3 DNA is TGTGCCAGCAGTGCTCGGGACAAGTTCTATGGCTACACCTTC. It translates to CASSARDKFYGYTF.

This clonotype was found a few times. This sequence joins TRBV5-1 and TRBJ2-1, with a possible D match to TRBD2 (7 bases). CDR1 is SGHRS and CDR2 is YFSETQ in the germline V gene. V shed 5 bases and J shed 6 bases, with 18 bases lying between them. This CDR3 spans 15 amino acids. Here the CDR3 DNA reads TGCGCCAGCAGTCCCACGGGGGGCACGGTCAATGAGCAGTTCTTC. Its protein product is CASSPTGGTVNEQFF.

Only a few counts were recorded for this clonotype. The chain links TRBV6-2 or TRBV6-3 to TRBJ1-2; TRBD1 is a possible D gene (5 bases). Germline loops: CDR1 MNHEY, CDR2 SVGEGT. V lost 5 bases and J 2 bases, leaving 15 bases between the germline ends. The CDR3 extends over 15 amino acids. The CDR3 sequence is CASSPQPDTNYGYTF. The DNA of the CDR3 is TGTGCCAGCAGTCCCCAGCCGGACACCAACTATGGCTACACCTTC.

The chain has TRBV25-1 and TRBJ2-4; 9 nucleotides line up with TRBD2. In germline, CDR1 is MGHDK, CDR2 SYGVNS. V was pared by 1 base and J by 0 bases, with 10 bases of the junction left unmatched. CDR3 size: 19 residues. CDR3 DNA sequence: TGTGCCAGCAGTGAATCTTTGCGGGAGGGCGCCATAGCCAAAAACATTCAGTACTTC. Its translation: CASSESLREGAIAKNIQYF.

This clonotype showed up just a few times. The chain joins TRBV4-2 to TRBJ2-6, with 8 bases lining up with TRBD1. From germline, CDR1 is LGHNA and CDR2 YNFKEQ. V dropped 3 bases and J dropped 1; count of bases not matched to a gene: 8. This CDR3 region has 18 residues. The CDR3 region is CASSQRTQGASGANVLTF. CDR3 DNA sequence: TGTGCCAGCAGCCAGCGAACGCAGGGGGCTTCTGGGGCCAACGTCCTGACTTTC.

The chain has TRBV20-1 and TRBJ2-1, with 14 bases matching TRBD2. This CDR3 has 15 residues. The germline V gene encodes CDR1 DFQATT and CDR2 SNEGSKA (reference sequence). Trimming took 6 bases from V and 4 from J; bases not matched to a gene: 5. DNA of the CDR3: TGCAGTGCAAGACTAGCGGGAGGGGGATACAATGAGCAGTTCTTC. As protein: CSARLAGGGYNEQFF.

The V call is TRBV7-6, the J call TRBJ2-6; 8 nucleotides align to TRBD1. Trimming at V came to 1 base and at J to 0 bases, leaving 5 bases not matched to a gene. CDR1 is SGHVS, CDR2 FNYEAQ, per germline. CDR3 size: 18 residues. CDR3 nucleotide sequence: TGTGCCAGCAGCTTAGGGACAGGGAGCAGCTCTGGGGCCAACGTCCTGACTTTC. This codes for CASSLGTGSSSGANVLTF.

This clonotype was counted between two and nine times. The CDR3: CRAKTATQYF. The CDR3 DNA follows: TGCAGGGCCAAAACGGCGACCCAGTACTTC. The rearrangement joins TRBV20-1 to TRBJ2-5, with D hard to call. CDR1 is DFQATT, CDR2 SNEGSKA, per germline (reference sequence). This CDR3 comprises 10 residues.

This chain joins TRBV20-1 and TRBJ1-2; no firm D call. Trimming took off 3 bases at V and 4 bases at J, with 15 bases between the two ends. The CDR3 runs 14 residues. The germline V gene has CDR1 DFQATT and CDR2 SNEGSKA (reference sequence). CDR3 nucleotides: TGCAGTGCTAGGCAACCTGACCTAAGCTATGGCTACACCTTC. Translated: CSARQPDLSYGYTF.

The chain is built from TRBV15 and TRBJ2-5; D gene uncertain. The J call could be wrong; TRBJ2-7 is a better fit for the DNA end. Germline values: CDR1 LNHNV, CDR2 YYDKDF (reference sequence). The CDR3 is 13 amino acids. CDR3 sequence (DNA): TGTGCCACCAGCAGAGATTGGCAGGACGAGCAGTACTTC. Translated, it gives CATSRDWQDEQYF.

The chain couples TRBV4-3 to TRBJ2-3; tentatively, D is TRBD1 (6 bases). CDR3 size: 16 residues. Per germline, CDR1 LGHNA and CDR2 YSLEER. The ends were cut back, 0 bases at V and 4 bases at J, with 14 bases in the middle. CDR3: CASSQEGGTGADTQYF. The CDR3 nucleotides read TGCGCCAGCAGCCAAGAAGGGGGTACTGGGGCAGATACGCAGTATTTT.

This clonotype was observed a few times. This chain links TRBV7-9 with TRBJ2-1, with TRBD2 matching 8 bases. The germline V gene has CDR1 SEHNR and CDR2 FQNEAQ (reference sequence). V shed 3 bases and J 4 bases; nucleotides not matched to a gene: 14. CDR3 size: 18 residues. CDR3 in DNA: TGTGCCAGCAGCTTCCCTCCCTTGGGAGCGGGAGATTACAATGAGCAGTTCTTC. Translation: CASSFPPLGAGDYNEQFF.

This clonotype occurred a few times. The chain combines TRBV5-1 with TRBJ2-5, with D unresolved. Trimming removed 4 bases from V and 3 bases from J, with 10 bases in between. Germline lookup yields CDR1 SGHRS and CDR2 YFSETQ. This CDR3 has 13 amino acids. CDR3 nucleotides: TGCGCCAGCAGCCCCTTGGAGAAAGAGACCCAGTACTTC. As protein: CASSPLEKETQYF.